The 28 T cell receptor beta chains below come from one sample, sequenced in a study of OX40 agonist ivuxolimab in advanced cancers. Assay used: immunoSEQ multiplex PCR; TCRdb lists only in-frame clones, some missing. The sample lists roughly 41,000 clones, about 91% occurring once. Sequences were derived from CD4+ or CD8+ T cells sorted from blood, sampled in a trial of the OX40 agonist ivuxolimab. The receptors stem from an adult with an advanced solid tumor such as melanoma, head and neck, liver or kidney cancer.

The chain uses TRBV6-5 and TRBJ2-1, with 9 bases identical to TRBD2. The germline CDR1 and CDR2 sequences are MNHEY and SVGAGI. CDR3 length: 15 residues. With 7 bases clipped from V and 5 bases from J, the junction kept 9 bases outside the gene matches. CDR3 sequence reads: CASTLSGGLHNEQFF. CDR3 nucleotides: TGTGCCAGCACCTTAAGCGGGGGGCTTCACAATGAGCAGTTCTTC.

The V and J genes are TRBV19 and TRBJ2-7; 9 nucleotides match TRBD2. J was trimmed by 2 bases and V by 3 bases; bases with no gene match: 2. Looked up from germline, CDR1 is LNHDA and CDR2 is SQIVND (reference sequence). This CDR3 has 14 residues. The CDR3 region has the DNA TGTGCCAGTAGTATGGCGGGAGGGGCCTACGAGCAGTACTTC. Its protein is CASSMAGGAYEQYF.

The J gene is TRBJ2-7, the V gene TRBV7-6; no clear D. Trimming pared 1 base from V and 3 bases from J, leaving 7 bases between. Germline loops: CDR1 SGHVS, CDR2 FNYEAQ. This CDR3 is built from 13 residues. The CDR3 DNA reads as TGTGCCAGCAGCTTAGGACCGAGCTACGAGCAGTACGTC. Translated, it gives CASSLGPSYEQYV.

The chain couples TRBV27 to TRBJ2-1; no clear D gene. The germline V gene has CDR1 MNHEY and CDR2 SMNVEV (reference sequence). The CDR3 has 16 residues. V shed 4 bases and J shed 2 bases, with 15 bases lying between them. The CDR3 DNA sequence: TGTGCCAGCAGTTCTCGATTTACGTCTACCTACAATGAGCAGTTCTTC. It encodes CASSSRFTSTYNEQFF.

V is TRBV6-5 and J is TRBJ2-3; TRBD1 agrees at 7 bases. This CDR3 comprises 15 residues. CDR1 and CDR2 from the germline V gene are MNHEY and SVGAGI. J lost 3 bases, V lost 2 bases, and 5 bases had no gene match. CDR3 sequence (DNA): TGTGCCAGCAGTTACAGGGGGCTACTAACAGATACGCAGTATTTT. Protein product: CASSYRGLLTDTQYF.

The chain joins TRBV29-1 to TRBJ2-1; D may be TRBD2 (5 bases). The V gene lost 7 bases and the J gene lost 5 bases, with 15 bases spanning the gap. Germline-derived CDR1 and CDR2 are SQVTM and ANQGSEA. The CDR3 has 13 residues. DNA for the CDR3: TGCAGCGCCCGGGGTGGAAAGAACAATGAGCAGTTCTTC. Its protein product is CSARGGKNNEQFF.

The chain recombines TRBV14 with TRBJ1-1, with a possible D match to TRBD1 (6 bases). In germline, CDR1 is SGHDN, CDR2 FVKESK. Trimming pared 2 bases from V and 4 bases from J, leaving 11 bases between. This CDR3 contains 14 residues. This CDR3 reads CASSQWPGATEAFF. The CDR3 coding sequence is TGTGCCAGCAGCCAATGGCCGGGGGCCACTGAAGCTTTCTTT.

This chain connects TRBV7-3 to TRBJ1-5; D not certain. Trimming pared 2 bases from V and 4 bases from J, leaving 6 bases between. CDR3 length equals 13 residues. The V gene's germline CDR1 is SGHTA and CDR2 FQGTGA. The CDR3: CASSLWVNQPQHF. CDR3 DNA: TGTGCCAGCAGCTTATGGGTTAATCAGCCCCAGCATTTT. The entire variable domain, with the rest obtained from reference TRBV7-3 and TRBJ1-5, is as follows: GAGVSQTPSNKVTEKGKYVELRCDPISGHTALYWYRQSLGQGPEFLIYFQGTGAADDSGLPNDRFFAVRPEGSVSTLKIQRTERGDSAVYLCASSLWVNQPQHFGDGTRLSIL.

In its sample, this clone is medium-sized. The genes are TRBV4-2 and TRBJ1-5, with 7 nucleotides matching TRBD1. CDR3 length: 15 residues. Losses at the gene ends were 0 bases for V and 2 bases for J; bases not matched to a gene: 1. In germline, CDR1 is LGHNA, CDR2 YNFKEQ. Here the CDR3 reads CASSQDGQGNQPQHF. For the CDR3, the DNA is TGTGCCAGCAGCCAAGATGGACAGGGCAATCAGCCCCAGCATTTT.

This rearrangement joins TRBV11-3 to TRBJ2-7; the D gene is possibly TRBD1 (6 bases). CDR3 length: 13 residues. Trimming took 5 bases from V and 3 from J, leaving 11 bases between them. Germline CDR1 reads SGHNT; CDR2 reads YENEEA. CDR3 bases: TGTGCCAGCAGCCCCAGGGGTCTCTACGAGCAGTACTTC. Residues: CASSPRGLYEQYF.

The chain carries TRBV7-9 and TRBJ2-3; weak D call: TRBD1 (5 bases). V was clipped by 1 base and J by 0 bases, with 17 bases between them. From germline, CDR1 is SEHNR and CDR2 FQNEAQ (reference sequence). CDR3 size: 18 residues. The CDR3 coding sequence is TGTGCCAGCAGCTTAGAAGGGGCGGTCACCACTAGCACAGATACGCAGTATTTT. Residues: CASSLEGAVTTSTDTQYF.

The CDR3 is CASSSLGTAITDTQYF. CDR3 coding DNA: TGTGCCAGCAGCTCGCTCGGGACAGCTATCACAGATACGCAGTATTTT. This sequence joins TRBV13 and TRBJ2-3, with 7 bases identical to TRBD1. V gave up 4 bases and J gave up 2 bases; unmatched junction bases: 9. Per germline, CDR1 PRHDT and CDR2 FYEKMQ (reference sequence). The CDR3 has 16 amino acids.

V usage is TRBV11-2 and J usage is TRBJ2-7; no firm D call. Trimming took off 3 bases at V and 1 base at J, with 10 bases between the two ends. CDR3 length: 14 residues. CDR1 and CDR2 from the germline V gene are SGHAT and FQNNGV. The CDR3 bases are TGTGCCAGCAGCTTCCTCTTAGCATCCTACGAGCAGTACTTC. Translation: CASSFLLASYEQYF. Using reference TRBV11-2 and TRBJ2-7 for the parts outside the CDR3, the full variable domain is EAGVAQSPRYKIIEKRQSVAFWCNPISGHATLYWYQQILGQGPKLLIQFQNNGVVDDSQLPKDRFSAERLKGVDSTLKIQPAKLEDSAVYLCASSFLLASYEQYFGPGTRLTVT.

The chain uses TRBV6-1 and TRBJ1-1; D not certain. The CDR3 covers 10 residues. Germline V gives CDR1 MNHNS, CDR2 SASEGT. V shed 1 base and J shed 8 bases, with 2 bases lying between them. CDR3 DNA sequence: TGTGCCAGCAGTGAAGTGGAAGCTTTCTTT. This translates into CASSEVEAFF.

This chain uses TRBV14 with TRBJ2-2; D gene ambiguous. This CDR3 is 15 amino acids long. V was cut by 4 bases and J by 2 bases, with 11 bases left in between. The germline gives CDR1 SGHDN, CDR2 FVKESK. CDR3 region: CASSPGYRNTGELFF. In DNA form, the CDR3 reads TGTGCCAGCAGCCCAGGTTACAGAAACACCGGGGAGCTGTTTTTT.

This clone occurred once. V is TRBV5-6 and J is TRBJ2-5, with TRBD1 identical over 11 bases. After removal of 0 bases from V and 0 bases from J, the junction contained 7 bases not matched to a gene. The germline V gene has CDR1 SGHDT and CDR2 YYEEEE. CDR3 length: 18 residues. The CDR3 bases are TGTGCCAGCAGCTTGGGGCGGACAGGGGGCTCGTACCAAGAGACCCAGTACTTC. Its protein is CASSLGRTGGSYQETQYF. The full variable domain, its missing parts supplied by reference TRBV5-6 and TRBJ2-5, is DAGVTQSPTHLIKTRGQQVTLRCSPKSGHDTVSWYQQALGQGPQFIFQYYEEEERQRGNFPDRFSGHQFPNYSSELNVNALLLGDSALYLCASSLGRTGGSYQETQYFGPGTRLLVL.

This clone is medium-sized. V gene TRBV27 combines with J gene TRBJ1-2, with D tentatively TRBD1 (6 bases). Germline CDR1 and CDR2: MNHEY and SMNVEV (reference sequence). The CDR3 is made up of 14 amino acids. V lost 2 bases and J lost 4, with 11 bases in between. Here the CDR3 DNA reads TGTGCCAGCAGTTTAGGGGGCCCGAGCTATGGCTACACCTTC. Residues: CASSLGGPSYGYTF.

This chain joins TRBV7-9 and TRBJ2-7; D unresolved. This CDR3 comprises 16 residues. Germline CDR1 SEHNR, CDR2 FQNEAQ (reference sequence). With 0 bases removed from V and 1 base from J, the gap between germline ends came to 13 bases. CDR3 in DNA: TGTGCCAGCAGCTTAGCTGGCTACCCAGTATCCTACGAGCAGTACGTC. Encoded protein: CASSLAGYPVSYEQYV.

This sequence joins TRBV28 and TRBJ2-3; D remains ambiguous. V shed 5 bases and J shed 5 bases, with 11 bases lying between them. Germline CDR1 MDHEN, CDR2 SYDVKM. This CDR3 region has 13 residues. The CDR3 sequence is CASSMLPRDTQYF. CDR3 sequence (DNA): TGTGCCAGCAGTATGCTGCCCCGAGATACGCAGTATTTT.

The rearrangement joins TRBV6-1 to TRBJ1-1; D gene unclear. Germline values: CDR1 MNHNS, CDR2 SASEGT. Trimming took 2 bases from V and 0 from J, leaving 4 bases between them. The CDR3 covers 13 residues. The CDR3 sequence: CASSELMNTEAFF. The CDR3 coding sequence is TGTGCCAGCAGTGAACTCATGAACACTGAAGCTTTCTTT.

The chain recombines TRBV28 with TRBJ2-1; D ambiguous. The germline CDR1 and CDR2 sequences are MDHEN and SYDVKM. The CDR3 sequence is 12 residues long. With 3 bases removed from V and 6 bases from J, the gap between germline ends came to 6 bases. CDR3 nucleotide sequence: TGTGCCAGCAGTTTGGCTTTCAATGAGCAGTTCTTC. Its protein product is CASSLAFNEQFF.

This sequence joins TRBV7-9 and TRBJ1-4; no firm D call. Germline V gene data show CDR1 as SEHNR and CDR2 as FQNEAQ (reference sequence). The CDR3 sequence is 14 residues long. Trimming removed 3 bases from V and 0 bases from J, with 5 bases in between. CDR3 sequence reads: CASSFGTTNEKLFF. The CDR3 region has the DNA TGTGCCAGCAGCTTCGGGACAACTAATGAAAAACTGTTTTTT.

The chain joins TRBV19 to TRBJ2-5, with D possibly matching TRBD1 (6 bases). The J call may be wrong; the DNA end is better matched by TRBJ2-7. Per germline, CDR1 LNHDA and CDR2 SQIVND (reference sequence). This CDR3 is built from 13 residues. The CDR3 DNA reads TGTGCCACCGTAGGGGGAGTAAGGGACGAGCAGTACTTC. Translation: CATVGGVRDEQYF.

This clone was detected only once. The chain combines TRBV16 with TRBJ1-3; weak D call: TRBD1 (6 bases). Trimming cost V 3 bases and J 4 bases, with 16 bases left between them. The CDR3 is 16 residues long. Germline lookup yields CDR1 KGHSY and CDR2 FQNENV. CDR3: CASSHRTVGTGNTIYF. In DNA, the CDR3 is TGTGCCAGCAGCCATCGGACAGTGGGCACCGGAAACACCATATATTTT.

J is TRBJ1-5 and V is TRBV28, with D tentatively TRBD1 (5 bases). Between the trimmed V and J ends, which lost 2 bases and 5 bases, there was a span of 10 bases. The germline V gene encodes CDR1 MDHEN and CDR2 SYDVKM. This CDR3 contains 14 residues. The CDR3 sequence: CASSLGGVDQPQHF. Here the CDR3 DNA reads TGTGCCAGCAGTTTAGGGGGGGTCGATCAGCCCCAGCATTTT.

This clone occurred a few times. The chain links TRBV7-9 to TRBJ2-7; 11 bases map to TRBD2. CDR3 size: 14 residues. Per the germline V gene, CDR1 is SEHNR and CDR2 is FQNEAQ (reference sequence). Germline trimming cut 1 base from V and 4 bases from J; bases unmatched to any gene: 0. The CDR3 reads CASSLVAGGYEQYF. Written as DNA, the CDR3 is TGTGCCAGCAGCTTAGTAGCGGGAGGGTACGAGCAGTACTTC.

In DNA, the CDR3 is TGTGCCAGCAGCCTGGGGGCCGGGGCCAACGTCCTGACTTTC. Translation: CASSLGAGANVLTF. The chain has TRBV5-4 and TRBJ2-6; D may be TRBD1 (6 bases). Germline CDR1 is SGHNT and CDR2 is YYREEE (reference sequence). Trimming removed 4 bases from V and 4 bases from J, with 9 bases in between. The CDR3 runs to 14 residues.

The chain is built from TRBV7-2 and TRBJ2-7; no reliable D call. Trimming stripped 2 bases from V and 4 bases from J, with 9 bases between. From germline, CDR1 is SGHTA and CDR2 FQGNSA. The CDR3 is 13 amino acids. The CDR3 DNA reads TGTGCCAGCAGCTTAATCCGCGGTTACGAGCAGTACGTC. Its translation is CASSLIRGYEQYV.